Presented here are 8 T cell receptor beta chains from one specimen sequenced in a study of tumor-infiltrating lymphocytes in primary liver carcinoma. TCR beta cDNA was reverse-transcribed from roughly 520 ng of total RNA. The reaction used a constant-region primer and ProtoScript II reverse transcriptase. Three nested multiplex PCR rounds of slightly modified ARM-PCR generated TCR beta libraries. The study ran its first two PCR rounds for approximately 11 cycles each, using TRBV1-TRBV30 forward primers and a C-beta reverse primer. TCRdb called the multiplex PCR reads again in MiXCR, with one record for every CDR3 protein. The profile shows hundreds of thousands of distinct CDR3 sequences, 65% of them singletons. Blood RNA came from unsorted whole blood; germline DNA was also extracted. The sample comprised peripheral blood. These receptors originate from a man aged 35 to 55 with primary liver carcinoma and hepatitis B virus infection.

This clonotype has only one observation. The CDR3 ends on some other residue instead of the conserved phenylalanine or tryptophan, so this is likely a read error. The chain links TRBV12-3 or TRBV12-4 to TRBJ2-1; the D is unclear. Deletions cut 8 bases from V and 10 bases from J, with 21 bases between. The CDR3 loop spans 14 amino acids. The CDR3 DNA follows: TGTGCCAGCCAGTTCCGGAGAGCCCAGAAGGAGCAGTTCCTC. The encoded protein is CASQFRRAQKEQFL.

Of note for this clonotype: The conserved closing phenylalanine or tryptophan is absent in this CDR3, likely reflecting a read error. The J gene is TRBJ2-7, the V gene TRBV13; possible D gene TRBD1, 6 bases. V was shortened by 5 bases and J by 0 bases, with 14 bases between the two germline ends. From germline, CDR1 is PRHDT and CDR2 FYEKMQ (reference sequence). The CDR3 consists of 15 residues. The CDR3 sequence: CASSQQGHYSYEQYS. The CDR3 nucleotides read TGTGCCAGCAGCCAACAGGGTCATTACTCCTACGAGCAGTACTCC.

CDR3 sequence (DNA): TGTGCCAGCAGCTCCATGACAGGGTATGGCTACACCTTC. Protein product: CASSSMTGYGYTF. The chain combines TRBV7-9 with TRBJ1-2; 7 nucleotides line up with TRBD1. Per germline, CDR1 SEHNR and CDR2 FQNEAQ (reference sequence). The CDR3 sequence is 13 residues long. V shed 4 bases and J 5 bases; nucleotides not matched to a gene: 4. The full variable domain, its missing parts supplied by reference TRBV7-9 and TRBJ1-2, is DTGVSQNPRHKITKRGQNVTFRCDPISEHNRLYWYRQTLGQGPEFLTYFQNEAQLEKSRLLSDRFSAERPKGSFSTLEIQRTEQGDSAMYLCASSSMTGYGYTFGSGTRLTVV.

The chain couples TRBV6-6 to TRBJ1-2; D is ambiguous. The CDR3 loop spans 13 amino acids. The ends were cut back, 9 bases at V and 4 bases at J, with 15 bases in the middle. Germline CDR1 and CDR2: MNHNY and SVGAGI (reference sequence). The DNA of the CDR3 is TGTGCCAGTCTTTCGCCGGAGTTCTATGGCTACACCTTC. Its protein product is CASLSPEFYGYTF.

This clonotype appeared a few times. The chain combines TRBV10-1 with TRBJ2-1; TRBD2 might be the D (5 bases). There are 14 residues in the CDR3. Trimming stripped 6 bases from V and 5 bases from J, with 14 bases between. CDR1 WNHNN and CDR2 SYGVQD come from the germline V gene (reference sequence). CDR3 region: CASSHGNANNEQFF. As DNA, the CDR3 is TGCGCCAGCAGCCACGGGAACGCCAACAATGAGCAGTTCTTC.

This clonotype was found many times. The rearrangement uses TRBV12-3 or TRBV12-4 and TRBJ1-5; possible D gene TRBD1, 5 bases. Trimming removed 6 bases at V and 6 bases at J, with 12 bases between. This CDR3 is built from 13 residues. The chain's CDR3 is CASRGEGGQPQHF. In DNA form, the CDR3 reads TGTGCCAGCAGGGGGGAGGGTGGTCAGCCCCAGCATTTT.

The chain uses TRBV5-8 and TRBJ1-1; D is unclear. Trimming removed 2 bases at V and 5 bases at J, with 10 bases between. The germline V gene has CDR1 SGHTS and CDR2 YDEGEE. The CDR3 consists of 13 residues. The CDR3 is CASSLDLETEAFF. The CDR3 bases are TGTGCCAGCAGCTTAGACTTGGAAACTGAAGCTTTCTTT. Filled out from reference TRBV5-8 and TRBJ1-1, the complete variable domain reads EAGVTQSPTHLIKTRGQQATLRCSPISGHTSVYWYQQALGLGLQFLLWYDEGEERNRGNFPPRFSGRQFPNYSSELNVNALELEDSALYLCASSLDLETEAFFGQGTRLTVV.

About this clonotype: Possible read error: a much larger clone is one base away. The chain employs TRBV6-2 or TRBV6-3 and TRBJ2-7, with TRBD2 matching 7 bases. The CDR3 consists of 14 residues. J gave up 7 bases and V 7 bases, and 13 bases lay outside the gene matches. Germline loops: CDR1 MNHEY, CDR2 SVGEGT. Here the CDR3 reads CASMGEGTSPEQYF. In nucleotides, the CDR3 is TGTGCCAGCATGGGGGAGGGAACCTCCCCGGAGCAGTACTTC.